These 17 T cell receptor beta chains originate from one sample sequenced in a study of cytomegalovirus exposure and HLA in healthy donors. PCR employed 60 Vbeta and 13 Jbeta primers. The data were produced by immunoSEQ multiplex PCR, yet TCRdb's version contains in-frame clones alone and is incomplete. The sample carries fewer than 150,000 clones, around 74% recorded once. The specimen was PBMCs. The receptor set was obtained from a man aged 55 to 70 in good health and CMV-seropositive.

The chain recombines TRBV19 with TRBJ2-5, with 9 bases matching TRBD1. The J call may not be correct, given that the DNA end is closer to TRBJ2-7. Germline CDR1 is LNHDA and CDR2 is SQIVND (reference sequence). The CDR3 totals 13 residues. CDR3 nucleotide sequence: TGTGCCAGTATTCCGACAGGGGGTTACGAGCAGTACTTC. It translates to CASIPTGGYEQYF.

V is TRBV19 and J is TRBJ2-5, with TRBD2 matching over 13 bases. The CDR3 length is 16 residues. J lost 2 bases, V lost 6 bases, and 6 bases had no gene match. Per the germline V gene, CDR1 is LNHDA and CDR2 is SQIVND (reference sequence). CDR3 loop: CASSQGLAGVQETQYF. Here the CDR3 DNA reads TGTGCCAGTAGCCAAGGACTAGCGGGAGTTCAAGAGACCCAGTACTTC.

The chain employs TRBV7-9 and TRBJ1-5, with 8 bases matching TRBD1. Germline assignment: CDR1 SEHNR and CDR2 FQNEAQ (reference sequence). The CDR3 runs 14 residues. V lost 5 bases to trimming and J lost 5 bases; unmatched junction nucleotides: 5. The DNA for the CDR3 is TGTGCCAGCAGCGACGACAGGGGCTATCAGCCCCAGCATTTT. Its translation is CASSDDRGYQPQHF.

There are a few counts of this clone. Within the sample, other DNA sequences also encode this same CDR3. The gene calls are TRBV5-1 and TRBJ1-3; TRBD1 is a possible D gene (5 bases). Germline V gene lookup returns CDR1 SGHRS and CDR2 YFSETQ. CDR3 size: 13 residues. With 4 bases removed from V and 0 bases from J, the gap between germline ends came to 5 bases. The CDR3 is CASSQGSGNTIYF. The CDR3 DNA reads as TGCGCCAGCAGCCAGGGCTCTGGAAACACCATATATTTT.

The chain links TRBV2 to TRBJ2-7; a weak D match, TRBD1 (6 bases). This CDR3 is built from 13 residues. CDR1 SNHLY and CDR2 FYNNEI come from the germline V gene. Trimming stripped 6 bases from V and 5 bases from J, with 14 bases between. CDR3 loop: CASRLTGLDEQYF. In DNA form, the CDR3 reads TGTGCCAGCAGATTAACAGGGCTCGACGAGCAGTACTTC.

The chain combines TRBV5-4 with TRBJ2-7; TRBD2 aligns across 11 bases. The CDR3 has 14 residues. The ends lost 3 bases at V and 2 bases at J; junction bases unmatched: 1. The germline gives CDR1 SGHNT, CDR2 YYREEE (reference sequence). The CDR3 region is CASSWTSGPYEQYF. The CDR3 nucleotides are TGTGCCAGCAGCTGGACTAGCGGGCCCTACGAGCAGTACTTC.

The genes are TRBV29-1 and TRBJ1-1; TRBD1 aligns across 7 bases. The CDR3 is made up of 12 amino acids. With V trimmed by 4 bases and J by 4 bases, 3 bases remained unmatched. CDR1 and CDR2 (germline): SQVTM, ANQGSEA. CDR3 DNA: TGCAGCGTTGCCTACAGGGGCACTGAAGCTTTCTTT. It yields the protein CSVAYRGTEAFF.

The gene calls are TRBV28 and TRBJ1-1; D gene unclear. The CDR3 length is 11 residues. Germline values: CDR1 MDHEN, CDR2 SYDVKM. The V gene lost 10 bases and the J gene lost 4 bases, with 10 bases spanning the gap. The CDR3 spells CAITGVTEAFF. CDR3 nucleotide sequence: TGTGCCATAACCGGGGTCACTGAAGCTTTCTTT. Full variable domain (outside the CDR3, taken from reference TRBV28 and TRBJ1-1): DVKVTQSSRYLVKRTGEKVFLECVQDMDHENMFWYRQDPGLGLRLIYFSYDVKMKEKGDIPEGYSVSREKKERFSLILESASTNQTSMYLCAITGVTEAFFGQGTRLTVV.

This CDR3 is CASSQDNLNYGYTF. In DNA, the CDR3 is TGCGCCAGCAGCCAAGATAATCTGAACTATGGCTACACCTTC. The chain links TRBV4-1 to TRBJ1-2; D not certain. CDR1 and CDR2 (germline): MGHRA, YSYEKL. CDR3 size: 14 residues. Trimming took off 0 bases at V and 2 bases at J, with 7 bases between the two ends.

The J gene is TRBJ2-1, the V gene TRBV9; TRBD1 might be the D (6 bases). CDR3 length: 13 amino acids. With 2 bases removed from V and 5 bases from J, the gap between germline ends came to 8 bases. The germline V gene encodes CDR1 SGDLS and CDR2 YYNGEE. This CDR3 reads CASSVAGDNEQFF. CDR3 bases: TGTGCCAGCAGCGTGGCAGGGGACAATGAGCAGTTCTTC.

The J gene is TRBJ2-5, the V gene TRBV20-1; D gene ambiguous. V lost 5 bases and J lost 2, with 6 bases in between. CDR1 and CDR2 from the germline V gene are DFQATT and SNEGSKA (reference sequence). There are 11 residues in the CDR3. This chain's CDR3 is CSALVQETQYF. CDR3 nucleotide sequence: TGCAGTGCTCTCGTGCAAGAGACCCAGTACTTC.

The genes are TRBV10-1 and TRBJ1-2; tentatively, D is TRBD1 (6 bases). The V and J ends lost 6 bases and 4 bases respectively, with 12 bases between them. Germline V gene lookup returns CDR1 WNHNN and CDR2 SYGVQD (reference sequence). CDR3 length: 13 residues. CDR3 nucleotides: TGCGCCAGCAGACAGGGTCCGTTCTATGGCTACACCTTC. As protein: CASRQGPFYGYTF.

V gene TRBV5-1 combines with J gene TRBJ1-6, with D possibly being TRBD1 (6 bases). CDR1 is SGHRS, CDR2 YFSETQ, per germline. The CDR3 sequence is 18 residues long. The V gene lost 2 bases and the J gene lost 5 bases, with 20 bases spanning the gap. In nucleotides, the CDR3 is TGCGCCAGCAGCTTTGGACAGTGGACCCTGTCGGATAATTCACCCCTCCACTTT. It yields the protein CASSFGQWTLSDNSPLHF.

The sample holds a few counts of this clone. The V call is TRBV18, the J call TRBJ1-5; 7 bases are a match to TRBD1. The trim removed 8 bases at V and 3 bases at J, leaving 4 bases unmatched. This CDR3 spans 13 amino acids. The germline V gene has CDR1 KGHSH and CDR2 LQKENI. The CDR3 loop reads CASQGQYNQPQHF. In DNA, the CDR3 is TGTGCCAGCCAGGGACAGTACAATCAGCCCCAGCATTTT.

In its sample, this clone was seen once. This sequence joins TRBV5-6 and TRBJ2-5, with 7 nucleotides matching TRBD1. The J segment lost 4 bases and the V segment lost 3 bases, leaving 3 bases of the junction unmatched. The CDR3 covers 13 residues. CDR1 is SGHDT, CDR2 YYEEEE, per germline. DNA of the CDR3: TGTGCCAGCAGCTCGACAGGGAGAGAGACCCAGTACTTC. The encoded protein is CASSSTGRETQYF. The variable domain in full, with the rest retrieved from reference TRBV5-6 and TRBJ2-5, is DAGVTQSPTHLIKTRGQQVTLRCSPKSGHDTVSWYQQALGQGPQFIFQYYEEEERQRGNFPDRFSGHQFPNYSSELNVNALLLGDSALYLCASSSTGRETQYFGPGTRLLVL.

The V call is TRBV4-1, the J call TRBJ2-1; D is perhaps TRBD2 (6 bases). CDR1 and CDR2 (germline): MGHRA, YSYEKL. The CDR3 is made up of 16 amino acids. Trimming cost V 0 bases and J 3 bases, with 12 bases left between them. CDR3 DNA sequence: TGCGCCAGCAGCCAAGAGTCGGGGACTTACTACAATGAGCAGTTCTTC. Translation gives CASSQESGTYYNEQFF.

The V gene is TRBV5-1, the J gene TRBJ2-1; D is undetermined. The V and J ends lost 0 bases and 2 bases respectively, with 9 bases between them. In germline, CDR1 is SGHRS, CDR2 YFSETQ. The CDR3 runs 15 residues. CDR3 loop: CASSLGGATYNEQFF. The DNA for the CDR3 is TGCGCCAGCAGCTTGGGTGGTGCTACCTACAATGAGCAGTTCTTC.